The present T cell receptor beta chain was sequenced within a study of cytomegalovirus exposure and HLA in healthy donors. The study's findings and limits: Upon later analysis, HLA-associated TCR beta chains proved more clonally expanded than other, equally common chains. A link between a missense DCLRE1C variant and TCR beta V- and J-gene trimming emerged from a later analysis. An observed cluster of highly shared sequence variants was recorded as a likely sequencing artifact. After further analysis at a later stage, roughly 16,000 TCR beta sequences were associated with HLA alleles at 0.05 false discovery rate.

This PCR relied on a set of 60 Vbeta primers and 13 Jbeta primers. Here immunoSEQ multiplex PCR was the method, and the copy in TCRdb shows in-frame clones only, minus some. The sample table includes 95,000 to 150,000 clones. On this clone itself: Its target is not known.

CDR1 is GTSNPN, CDR2 SVGIG, per germline (reference sequence). V shed 5 bases and J 5 bases; nucleotides not matched to a gene: 6. CDR3 size: 13 residues. V is TRBV30 and J is TRBJ1-1; 9 bases are a match to TRBD1. Sequencing was carried out using PBMCs. The receptor's source is a man aged 25 to 40 in good health and CMV-seronegative. CDR3 protein: CAWGRQGGTEAFF. Written as DNA, the CDR3 is TGTGCCTGGGGCAGACAGGGGGGTACTGAAGCTTTCTTT.